The clone carrying this TCR beta chain was counted ten times or more. The PBMCs were sourced from fresh peripheral blood (more than 8.5 ml). The sample originates from a study of T cells in Graves' hyperthyroidism and ophthalmopathy. Amplification of TCR beta CDR3 regions used RNA as the template. Primed by the HTBI set, a first-round RT-PCR was run on the TCR CDR3. TCRdb recomputed calls from the multiplex PCR reads with MiXCR, one row per CDR3 protein. The repertoire includes 300,000 to 400,000 distinct CDR3 sequences, under 15% of them detected once, and around 9.2% sits in the top ten. Germline lookup yields CDR1 LGHNA and CDR2 YNFKEQ. The CDR3 has 15 amino acids. V was pared by 4 bases and J by 0 bases, with 0 bases of the junction left unmatched.

The source is a woman between 18 and 29 years old with Graves' hyperthyroidism. Sequences were obtained from blood. The V and J genes are TRBV4-2 and TRBJ2-5, with 12 bases lining up with TRBD2. DNA of the CDR3: TGTGCCAGCAGCCCTAGCGGGGGGGACCAAGAGACCCAGTACTTC. As protein: CASSPSGGDQETQYF.